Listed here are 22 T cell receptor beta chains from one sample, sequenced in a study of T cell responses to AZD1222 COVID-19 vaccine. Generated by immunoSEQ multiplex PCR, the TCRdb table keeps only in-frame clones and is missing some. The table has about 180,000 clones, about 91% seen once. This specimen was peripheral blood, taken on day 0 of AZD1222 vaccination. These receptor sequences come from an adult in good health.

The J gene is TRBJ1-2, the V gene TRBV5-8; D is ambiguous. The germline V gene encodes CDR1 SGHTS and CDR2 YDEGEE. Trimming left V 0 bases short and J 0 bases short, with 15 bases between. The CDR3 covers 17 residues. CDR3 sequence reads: CASSLGAPHSTNYGYTF. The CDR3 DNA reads TGTGCCAGCAGCTTGGGTGCACCTCACTCGACTAACTATGGCTACACCTTC.

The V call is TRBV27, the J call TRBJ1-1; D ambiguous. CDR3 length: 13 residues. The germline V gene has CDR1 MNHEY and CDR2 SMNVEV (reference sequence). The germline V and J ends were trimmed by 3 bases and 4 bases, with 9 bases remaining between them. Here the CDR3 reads CASSFNTATEAFF. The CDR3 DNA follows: TGTGCCAGCAGTTTTAACACCGCCACTGAAGCTTTCTTT.

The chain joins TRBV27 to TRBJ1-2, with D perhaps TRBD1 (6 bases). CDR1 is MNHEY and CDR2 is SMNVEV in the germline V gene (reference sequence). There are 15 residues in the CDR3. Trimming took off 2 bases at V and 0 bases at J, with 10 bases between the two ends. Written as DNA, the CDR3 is TGTGCCAGCAGTTTAGGGGGCAGCCCTAACTATGGCTACACCTTC. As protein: CASSLGGSPNYGYTF.

CDR3 amino acids: CASSTDNSGNTIYF. In DNA, the CDR3 is TGTGCCAGTAGTACCGACAACTCTGGAAACACCATATATTTT. The chain has TRBV19 and TRBJ1-3; D gene unclear. V lost 4 bases and J lost 0, with 7 bases in between. This CDR3 is built from 14 residues. Germline V gene data show CDR1 as LNHDA and CDR2 as SQIVND (reference sequence). The full variable domain, its missing parts supplied by reference TRBV19 and TRBJ1-3, is DGGITQSPKYLFRKEGQNVTLSCEQNLNHDAMYWYRQDPGQGLRLIYYSQIVNDFQKGDIAEGYSVSREKKESFPLTVTSAQKNPTAFYLCASSTDNSGNTIYFGEGSWLTVV.

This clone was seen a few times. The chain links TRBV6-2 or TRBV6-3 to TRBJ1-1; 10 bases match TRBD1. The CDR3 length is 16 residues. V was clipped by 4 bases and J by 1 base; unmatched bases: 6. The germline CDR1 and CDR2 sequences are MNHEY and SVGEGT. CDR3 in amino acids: CASSLGQGPQNTEAFF. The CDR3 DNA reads TGTGCCAGCAGTTTGGGACAGGGGCCACAGAACACTGAAGCTTTCTTT.

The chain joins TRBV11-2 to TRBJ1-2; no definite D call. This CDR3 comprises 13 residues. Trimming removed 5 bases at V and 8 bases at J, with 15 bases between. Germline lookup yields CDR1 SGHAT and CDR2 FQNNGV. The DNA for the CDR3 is TGTGCCAGCAGCCCTCTCTCCTACGCCGGCTACACCTTC. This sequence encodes CASSPLSYAGYTF.

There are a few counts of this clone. DNA of the CDR3: TGTGCCAGCTCACCATTCACAGGGGGGCCCTCTTCGGGAGGGCCGACCGGGGAGCTGTTTTTT. It codes for CASSPFTGGPSSGGPTGELFF. The chain joins TRBV18 to TRBJ2-2, with D tentatively TRBD1 or TRBD2 (8 bases each). This CDR3 comprises 21 residues. Germline V gene data show CDR1 as KGHSH and CDR2 as LQKENI. Trimming removed 2 bases from V and 5 bases from J, with 30 bases in between.

As DNA, the CDR3 is TGTGCCAGCAGGCTCGGGGAGCTGTTTTTT. Its translation is CASRLGELFF. This chain joins TRBV25-1 and TRBJ2-2; no clear D gene. The CDR3 totals 10 residues. Germline CDR1 MGHDK, CDR2 SYGVNS. V was clipped by 6 bases and J by 7 bases, with 3 bases between them.

CDR3 nucleotide sequence: TGTGCCAGCAGTTCGACGGGGAGGGACAGGTCGGGCAATCAGCCCCAGCATTTT. Translating it yields CASSSTGRDRSGNQPQHF. The gene calls are TRBV7-9 and TRBJ1-5; 8 positions match TRBD1. The V gene's germline CDR1 is SEHNR and CDR2 FQNEAQ (reference sequence). The CDR3 has 18 amino acids. Trimming at V came to 6 bases and at J to 2 bases, leaving 15 bases not matched to a gene. Based on the CDR3 plus reference TRBV7-9 and TRBJ1-5, the full variable domain is DTGVSQNPRHKITKRGQNVTFRCDPISEHNRLYWYRQTLGQGPEFLTYFQNEAQLEKSRLLSDRFSAERPKGSFSTLEIQRTEQGDSAMYLCASSSTGRDRSGNQPQHFGDGTRLSIL.

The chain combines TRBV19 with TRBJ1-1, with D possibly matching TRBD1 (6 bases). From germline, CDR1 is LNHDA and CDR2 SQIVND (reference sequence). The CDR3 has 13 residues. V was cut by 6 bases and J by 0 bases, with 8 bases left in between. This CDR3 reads CASSRTVNTEAFF. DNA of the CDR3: TGTGCCAGTAGCCGGACAGTGAACACTGAAGCTTTCTTT.

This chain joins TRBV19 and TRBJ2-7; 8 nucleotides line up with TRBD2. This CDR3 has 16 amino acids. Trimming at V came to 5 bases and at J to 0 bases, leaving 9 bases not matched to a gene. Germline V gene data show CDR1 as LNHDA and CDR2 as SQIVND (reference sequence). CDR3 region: CASSARLALSSYEQYF. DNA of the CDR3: TGTGCCAGTAGTGCGCGACTAGCGTTGAGCTCCTACGAGCAGTACTTC. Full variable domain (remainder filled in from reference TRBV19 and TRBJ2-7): DGGITQSPKYLFRKEGQNVTLSCEQNLNHDAMYWYRQDPGQGLRLIYYSQIVNDFQKGDIAEGYSVSREKKESFPLTVTSAQKNPTAFYLCASSARLALSSYEQYFGPGTRLTVT.

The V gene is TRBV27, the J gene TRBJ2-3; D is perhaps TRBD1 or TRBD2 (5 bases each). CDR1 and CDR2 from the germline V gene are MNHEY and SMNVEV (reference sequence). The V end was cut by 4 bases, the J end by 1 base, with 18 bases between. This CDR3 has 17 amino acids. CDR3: CASSSPTEGRGTDTQYF. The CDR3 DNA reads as TGTGCCAGCAGTTCCCCAACTGAGGGACGCGGCACAGATACGCAGTATTTT.

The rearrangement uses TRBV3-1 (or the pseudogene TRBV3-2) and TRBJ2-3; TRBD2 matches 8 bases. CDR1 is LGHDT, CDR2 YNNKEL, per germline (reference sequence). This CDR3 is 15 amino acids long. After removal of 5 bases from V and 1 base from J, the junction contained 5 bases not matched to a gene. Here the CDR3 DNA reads TGTGCCAGCAGCTTGCGGGGGGTAGGCACAGATACGCAGTATTTT. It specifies CASSLRGVGTDTQYF.

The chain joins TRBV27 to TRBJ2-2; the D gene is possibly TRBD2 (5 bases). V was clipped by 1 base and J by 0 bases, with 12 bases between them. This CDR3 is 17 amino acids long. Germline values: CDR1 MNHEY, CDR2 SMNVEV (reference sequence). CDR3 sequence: CASSLFGMLANTGELFF. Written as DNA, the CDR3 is TGTGCCAGCAGTTTATTCGGGATGCTGGCGAACACCGGGGAGCTGTTTTTT.

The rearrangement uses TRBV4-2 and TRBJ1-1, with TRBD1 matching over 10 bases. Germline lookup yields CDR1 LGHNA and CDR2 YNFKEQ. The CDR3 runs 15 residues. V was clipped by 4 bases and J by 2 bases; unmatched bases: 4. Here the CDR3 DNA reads TGTGCCAGCAGCCCGACAGGGGGCGGAAACACTGAAGCTTTCTTT. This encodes CASSPTGGGNTEAFF.

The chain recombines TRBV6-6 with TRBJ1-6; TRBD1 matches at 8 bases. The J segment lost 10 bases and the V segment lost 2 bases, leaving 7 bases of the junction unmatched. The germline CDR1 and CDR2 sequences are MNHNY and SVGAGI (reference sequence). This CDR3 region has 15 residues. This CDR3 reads CASSYLTGAGSPLHF. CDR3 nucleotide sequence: TGTGCCAGCAGTTACCTGACAGGGGCAGGATCACCCCTCCACTTT.

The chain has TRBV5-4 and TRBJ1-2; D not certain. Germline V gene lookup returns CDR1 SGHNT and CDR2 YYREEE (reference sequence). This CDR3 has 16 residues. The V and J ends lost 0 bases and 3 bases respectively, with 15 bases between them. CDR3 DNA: TGTGCCAGCAGCTTGGGTGGAGGAGCTTGGGACTATGGCTACACCTTC. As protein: CASSLGGGAWDYGYTF.

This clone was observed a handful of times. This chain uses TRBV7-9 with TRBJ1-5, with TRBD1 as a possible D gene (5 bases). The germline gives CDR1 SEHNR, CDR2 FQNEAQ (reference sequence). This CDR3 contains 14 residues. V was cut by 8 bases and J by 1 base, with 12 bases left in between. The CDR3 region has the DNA TGTGCCAGCTGGGGGGGGGTGAGCAATCAGCCCCAGCATTTT. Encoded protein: CASWGGVSNQPQHF.

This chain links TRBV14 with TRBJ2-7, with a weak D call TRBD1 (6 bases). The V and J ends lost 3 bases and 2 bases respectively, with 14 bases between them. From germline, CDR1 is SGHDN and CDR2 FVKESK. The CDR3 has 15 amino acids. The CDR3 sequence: CASSHQGTTPYEQYF. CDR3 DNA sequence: TGTGCCAGCAGCCACCAAGGGACAACTCCCTACGAGCAGTACTTC.

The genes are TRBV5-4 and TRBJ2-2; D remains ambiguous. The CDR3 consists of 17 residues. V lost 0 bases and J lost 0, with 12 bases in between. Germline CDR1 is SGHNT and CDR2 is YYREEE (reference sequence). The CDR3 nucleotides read TGTGCCAGCAGCTTGGGGCAAGGTTCATCGAACACCGGGGAGCTGTTTTTT. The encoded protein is CASSLGQGSSNTGELFF.

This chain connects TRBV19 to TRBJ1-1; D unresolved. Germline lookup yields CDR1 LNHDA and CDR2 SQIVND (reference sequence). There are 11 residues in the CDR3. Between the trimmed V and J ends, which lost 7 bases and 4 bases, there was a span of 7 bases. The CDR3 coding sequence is TGTGCCAGTATGGCATTCACTGAAGCTTTCTTT. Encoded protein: CASMAFTEAFF.

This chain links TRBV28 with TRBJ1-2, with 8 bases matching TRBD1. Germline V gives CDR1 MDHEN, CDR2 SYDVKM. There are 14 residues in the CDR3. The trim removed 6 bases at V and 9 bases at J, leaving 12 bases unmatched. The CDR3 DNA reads TGTGCCAGCAGCCCAACCCTCGACAGGGGACGCTACACCTTC. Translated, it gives CASSPTLDRGRYTF.